This T cell receptor beta chain appears in the sequencing data of a study of cytomegalovirus exposure and HLA in healthy donors. Overall study context: An early data release held some 85 million unique TCRs from HLA-typed donors.

Trimming took 4 bases from V and 0 from J, leaving 11 bases between them. The CDR3 is 15 amino acids. Germline assignment: CDR1 SGHRS and CDR2 YFSETQ. A remark on this clone: What it recognizes is unknown.

Regarding the study as a whole: For most TCR beta V segments, an earlier analysis put the productive rate at about 87% or about 30% of the time. The HLA-A and HLA-B alleles of most subjects were reportedly predicted accurately from TCR beta sequences.

PCR amplification relied on 60 Vbeta primers (plus 13 Jbeta primers). Only in-frame clones appear in the TCRdb table, and some are missing; sequencing was by immunoSEQ multiplex PCR. Found here are 200,000 to 300,000 clones, roughly 82% of them singletons; the top ten hold 4.5% to 6%. The chain employs TRBV5-1 and TRBJ2-1, with unresolved D. Sequenced: PBMCs. The TCR sequence derives from a woman between 40 and 55 years old in good health and CMV-seropositive. CDR3 coding DNA: TGCGCCAGCAGCCCCTACGGTGTCTCCTACAATGAGCAGTTCTTC. It specifies CASSPYGVSYNEQFF.